These 9 T cell receptor beta chains were all obtained from the same sample, sequenced in a study of cytomegalovirus exposure and HLA in healthy donors. The PCR employed 60 Vbeta primers together with 13 Jbeta primers. The repertoire was sequenced with immunoSEQ multiplex PCR; TCRdb's copy has only in-frame clones and lacks some. The sample contains around 110,000 clones, 79% of which appear only once. The specimen sequenced was PBMCs. These receptor sequences come from a man younger than 45 in good health and CMV-seropositive.

The chain recombines TRBV9 with TRBJ2-7, with 7 positions matching TRBD2. Germline CDR1 SGDLS, CDR2 YYNGEE. J gave up 2 bases and V 0 bases, and 5 bases lay outside the gene matches. This CDR3 is 15 amino acids long. Here the CDR3 DNA reads TGTGCCAGCAGCGTAGGGGCGGGGGAACCCTACGAGCAGTACTTC. It encodes CASSVGAGEPYEQYF.

The rearrangement uses TRBV7-2 and TRBJ2-3; 10 nucleotides line up with TRBD1. Per the germline V gene, CDR1 is SGHTA and CDR2 is FQGNSA. CDR3 length equals 18 residues. V lost 6 bases, J lost 1 base, and 13 bases stayed unmatched. Written as DNA, the CDR3 is TGTGCCAGCAGTTGGGACAGGGGAGGAATTTTGCGCACAGATACGCAGTATTTT. Its translation: CASSWDRGGILRTDTQYF. Full variable domain (remainder filled in from reference TRBV7-2 and TRBJ2-3): GAGVSQSPSNKVTEKGKDVELRCDPISGHTALYWYRQSLGQGLEFLIYFQGNSAPDKSGLPSDRFSAERTGGSVSTLTIQRTQQEDSAVYLCASSWDRGGILRTDTQYFGPGTRLTVL.

The rearrangement uses TRBV2 and TRBJ1-4, with a weak D call TRBD1 (5 bases). The germline V gene has CDR1 SNHLY and CDR2 FYNNEI. V dropped 3 bases and J dropped 8 bases, with 16 bases sitting between them. The CDR3 runs 15 residues. The CDR3 coding sequence is TGTGCCAGCAGTGACGTGGGGCGAATTTGGGAAAAACTGTTTTTT. Its translation is CASSDVGRIWEKLFF.

This clone was found a few times. The chain employs TRBV4-3 and TRBJ1-1, with TRBD1 as a possible D gene (6 bases). Trimming removed 4 bases at V and 3 bases at J, with 15 bases between. Germline lookup yields CDR1 LGHNA and CDR2 YSLEER. This CDR3 is built from 15 residues. CDR3 loop: CASSPGPQGDTEAFF. In nucleotides, the CDR3 is TGCGCCAGCAGCCCTGGGCCACAGGGCGACACTGAAGCTTTCTTT.

CDR3 loop: CASSDSGTSVPNEQFF. DNA for the CDR3: TGTGCCAGCAGCGACTCCGGGACTAGCGTACCCAATGAGCAGTTCTTC. This chain uses TRBV9 with TRBJ2-1; 10 bases match TRBD2. From germline, CDR1 is SGDLS and CDR2 YYNGEE. Trimming removed 3 bases from V and 6 bases from J; junction bases left unmatched: 9. The CDR3 extends over 16 amino acids.

V gene TRBV5-4 combines with J gene TRBJ2-5; 7 nucleotides agree with TRBD2. From germline, CDR1 is SGHNT and CDR2 YYREEE (reference sequence). The CDR3 has 15 amino acids. J gave up 5 bases and V 0 bases, and 7 bases lay outside the gene matches. The CDR3 loop reads CASSLVLGGEETQYF. As DNA, the CDR3 is TGTGCCAGCAGCTTGGTTTTGGGAGGGGAGGAGACCCAGTACTTC.

This chain connects TRBV5-4 to TRBJ2-5; the match to TRBD1 covers 9 bases. The CDR3 has 15 residues. The trim removed 4 bases at V and 3 bases at J, leaving 7 bases unmatched. Germline CDR1 is SGHNT and CDR2 is YYREEE (reference sequence). The CDR3 nucleotides read TGTGCCAGCAGCAAAGAACGGACAGGGGAAGAGACCCAGTACTTC. Encoded protein: CASSKERTGEETQYF.

V is TRBV7-9 and J is TRBJ2-7; tentatively, D is TRBD2 (6 bases). Trimming cost V 5 bases and J 0 bases, with 14 bases left between them. Germline assignment: CDR1 SEHNR and CDR2 FQNEAQ (reference sequence). This CDR3 contains 15 residues. CDR3 DNA sequence: TGTGCCAGCAGCAGGGCCGGGGGAAGCTCCTACGAGCAGTACTTC. Its translation is CASSRAGGSSYEQYF.

This rearrangement joins TRBV11-1 to TRBJ2-1, with 9 bases identical to TRBD2. The CDR3 sequence is 16 residues long. CDR1 SGHAT and CDR2 FQDESV come from the germline V gene (reference sequence). V dropped 4 bases and J dropped 8; count of bases not matched to a gene: 12. The CDR3 loop reads CASSSSGRRYLYEQFF. The DNA for the CDR3 is TGTGCCAGCAGCTCCAGCGGGAGGCGATACCTCTATGAGCAGTTCTTC.